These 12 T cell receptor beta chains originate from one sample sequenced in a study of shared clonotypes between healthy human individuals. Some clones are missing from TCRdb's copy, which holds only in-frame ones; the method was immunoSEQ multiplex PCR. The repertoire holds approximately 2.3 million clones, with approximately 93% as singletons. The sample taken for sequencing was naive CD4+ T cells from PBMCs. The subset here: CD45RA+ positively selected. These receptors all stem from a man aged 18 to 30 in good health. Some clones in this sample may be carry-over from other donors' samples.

Written as DNA, the CDR3 is TGTGCCAGCAGGGGACTAGTCCAAACCGGGGAGCTGTTTTTT. Encoded protein: CASRGLVQTGELFF. The chain combines TRBV2 with TRBJ2-2; 8 nucleotides align to TRBD2. The CDR3 is made up of 14 amino acids. The germline gives CDR1 SNHLY, CDR2 FYNNEI. V shed 6 bases, J shed 5 bases, and the junction held 5 bases outside the gene matches. Variable domain in full (rest from reference TRBV2 and TRBJ2-2): EPEVTQTPSHQVTQMGQEVILRCVPISNHLYFYWYRQILGQKVEFLVSFYNNEISEKSEIFDDQFSVERPDGSNFTLKIRSTKLEDSAMYFCASRGLVQTGELFFGEGSRLTVL.

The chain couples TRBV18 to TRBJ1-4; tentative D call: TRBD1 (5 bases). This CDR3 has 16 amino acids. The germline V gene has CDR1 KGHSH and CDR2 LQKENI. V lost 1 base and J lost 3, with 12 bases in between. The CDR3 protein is CASSPLQGRPNEKLFF. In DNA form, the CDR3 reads TGTGCCAGCTCACCACTCCAGGGCCGTCCTAATGAAAAACTGTTTTTT.

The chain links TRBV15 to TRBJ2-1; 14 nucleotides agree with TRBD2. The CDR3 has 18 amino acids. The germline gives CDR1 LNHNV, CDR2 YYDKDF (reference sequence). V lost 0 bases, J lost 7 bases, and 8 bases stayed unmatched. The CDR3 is CATSREGTSGRFGNEQFF. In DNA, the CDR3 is TGTGCCACCAGCAGAGAAGGGACTAGCGGGAGATTCGGGAATGAGCAGTTCTTC.

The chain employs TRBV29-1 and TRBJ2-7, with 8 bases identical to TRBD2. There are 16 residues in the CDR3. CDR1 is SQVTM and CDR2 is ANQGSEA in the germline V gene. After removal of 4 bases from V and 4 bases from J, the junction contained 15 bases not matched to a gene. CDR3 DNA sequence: TGCAGCGTTGTAAGGGTGGTTGTAGCGGGATTATACGAGCAGTACTTC. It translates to CSVVRVVVAGLYEQYF.

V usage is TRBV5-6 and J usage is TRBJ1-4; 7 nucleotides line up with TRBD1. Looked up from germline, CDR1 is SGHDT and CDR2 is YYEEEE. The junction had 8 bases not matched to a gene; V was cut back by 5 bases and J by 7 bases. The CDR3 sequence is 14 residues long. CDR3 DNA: TGTGCCAGCAGTAAACAGGGGCTGAGTGAAAAACTGTTTTTT. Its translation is CASSKQGLSEKLFF. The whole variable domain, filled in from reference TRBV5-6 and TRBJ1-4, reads DAGVTQSPTHLIKTRGQQVTLRCSPKSGHDTVSWYQQALGQGPQFIFQYYEEEERQRGNFPDRFSGHQFPNYSSELNVNALLLGDSALYLCASSKQGLSEKLFFGSGTQLSVL.

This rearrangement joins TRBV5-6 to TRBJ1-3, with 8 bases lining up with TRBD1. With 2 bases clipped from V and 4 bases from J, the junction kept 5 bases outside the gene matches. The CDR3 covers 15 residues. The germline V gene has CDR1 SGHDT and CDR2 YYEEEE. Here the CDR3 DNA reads TGTGCCAGCAGCTTCCAGGGGGCAGGAGGAAACACCATATATTTT. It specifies CASSFQGAGGNTIYF.

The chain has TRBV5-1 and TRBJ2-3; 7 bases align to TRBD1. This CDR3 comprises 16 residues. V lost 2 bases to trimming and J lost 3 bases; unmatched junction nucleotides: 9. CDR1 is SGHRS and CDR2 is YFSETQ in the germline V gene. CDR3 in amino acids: CASSFTTGVATDTQYF. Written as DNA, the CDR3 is TGCGCCAGCAGCTTTACAACAGGGGTCGCGACAGATACGCAGTATTTT.

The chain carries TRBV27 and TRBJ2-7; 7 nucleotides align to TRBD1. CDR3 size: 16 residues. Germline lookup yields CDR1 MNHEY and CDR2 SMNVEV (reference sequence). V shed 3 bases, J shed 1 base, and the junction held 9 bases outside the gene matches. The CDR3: CASSFEGARGSYEQYF. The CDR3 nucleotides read TGTGCCAGCAGTTTTGAGGGGGCCAGGGGGTCCTACGAGCAGTACTTC.

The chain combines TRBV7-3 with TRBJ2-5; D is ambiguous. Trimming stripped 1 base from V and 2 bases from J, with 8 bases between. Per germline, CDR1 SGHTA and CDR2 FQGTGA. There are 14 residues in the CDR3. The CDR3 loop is CASSLRPEQETQYF. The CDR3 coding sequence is TGTGCCAGCAGCTTAAGGCCTGAACAAGAGACCCAGTACTTC.

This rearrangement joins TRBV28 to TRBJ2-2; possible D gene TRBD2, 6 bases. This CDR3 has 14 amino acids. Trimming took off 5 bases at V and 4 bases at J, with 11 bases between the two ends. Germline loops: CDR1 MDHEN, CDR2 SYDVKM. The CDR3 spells CASSKSGRTGELFF. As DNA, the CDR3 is TGTGCCAGCAGTAAGAGCGGGCGCACCGGGGAGCTGTTTTTT.

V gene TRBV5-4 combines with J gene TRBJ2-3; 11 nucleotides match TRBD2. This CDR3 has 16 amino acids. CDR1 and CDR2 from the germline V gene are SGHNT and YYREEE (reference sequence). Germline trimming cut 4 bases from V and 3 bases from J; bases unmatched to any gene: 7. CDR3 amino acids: CASSPLAGGPTDTQYF. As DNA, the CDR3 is TGTGCCAGCAGCCCATTAGCGGGAGGGCCGACAGATACGCAGTATTTT. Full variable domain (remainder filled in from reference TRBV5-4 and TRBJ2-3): ETGVTQSPTHLIKTRGQQVTLRCSSQSGHNTVSWYQQALGQGPQFIFQYYREEENGRGNFPPRFSGLQFPNYSSELNVNALELDDSALYLCASSPLAGGPTDTQYFGPGTRLTVL.

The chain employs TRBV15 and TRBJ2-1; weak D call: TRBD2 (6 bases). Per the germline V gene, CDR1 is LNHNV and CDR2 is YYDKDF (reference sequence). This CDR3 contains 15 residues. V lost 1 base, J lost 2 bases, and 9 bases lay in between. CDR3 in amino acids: CATSRGRGTYNEQFF. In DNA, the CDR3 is TGTGCCACCAGCAGAGGGCGGGGAACCTACAATGAGCAGTTCTTC.